The 18 T cell receptor beta chains presented below share a single source sample, sequenced in a study of cytomegalovirus exposure and HLA in healthy donors. PCR primers comprised 60 Vbeta and 13 Jbeta primers. The repertoire was sequenced with immunoSEQ multiplex PCR; TCRdb's copy has only in-frame clones and lacks some. Of 150,000 to 200,000 clones in the sample, approximately 70% were seen once. Sequencing input: PBMCs. Every receptor here comes from a woman between 25 and 40 years old in good health and CMV-seronegative.

The chain couples TRBV5-6 to TRBJ2-7, with 7 positions matching TRBD1. Germline V gene data show CDR1 as SGHDT and CDR2 as YYEEEE. The CDR3 totals 15 residues. Losses at the gene ends were 0 bases for V and 5 bases for J; bases not matched to a gene: 8. The CDR3 DNA reads as TGTGCCAGCAGCTTGGGACAGGGAATTTACGACGAGCAGTACTTC. This codes for CASSLGQGIYDEQYF.

The count of this clone is one. The chain combines TRBV27 with TRBJ2-5, with 14 bases identical to TRBD2. The CDR3 extends over 16 amino acids. Trimming took 5 bases from V and 5 from J; bases not matched to a gene: 7. Germline V gene data show CDR1 as MNHEY and CDR2 as SMNVEV (reference sequence). The CDR3 loop reads CASSRGLAGASETQYF. The CDR3 DNA reads TGTGCCAGCAGTAGGGGACTAGCGGGAGCCAGCGAGACCCAGTACTTC.

The V and J genes are TRBV25-1 and TRBJ2-1; 15 bases align to TRBD2. Germline lookup yields CDR1 MGHDK and CDR2 SYGVNS. With 3 bases clipped from V and 6 bases from J, the junction kept 6 bases outside the gene matches. CDR3 length equals 17 residues. The CDR3 loop reads CASSDSGTSGGTNEQFF. DNA for the CDR3: TGTGCCAGCAGTGACTCTGGGACTAGCGGGGGGACCAATGAGCAGTTCTTC.

The chain recombines TRBV5-8 with TRBJ1-5, with a tentative D call TRBD1 (6 bases). The V end lost 0 bases, the J end lost 6 bases, and 13 bases lay between the germline ends. Looked up from germline, CDR1 is SGHTS and CDR2 is YDEGEE. The CDR3 loop spans 15 amino acids. CDR3 DNA sequence: TGTGCCAGCAGCTTGGAGGCAGGGGTGATTCAGCCCCAGCATTTT. This gives the protein CASSLEAGVIQPQHF. Full variable domain (remainder filled in from reference TRBV5-8 and TRBJ1-5): EAGVTQSPTHLIKTRGQQATLRCSPISGHTSVYWYQQALGLGLQFLLWYDEGEERNRGNFPPRFSGRQFPNYSSELNVNALELEDSALYLCASSLEAGVIQPQHFGDGTRLSIL.

This chain uses TRBV20-1 with TRBJ2-1; D is unclear. V lost 0 bases and J 14 bases, leaving 8 bases between the germline ends. The CDR3 is made up of 10 amino acids. The V gene's germline CDR1 is DFQATT and CDR2 SNEGSKA (reference sequence). CDR3 region: CSAREFLEFF. The CDR3 nucleotides read TGCAGTGCTAGAGAATTCCTCGAGTTCTTC.

The chain recombines TRBV19 with TRBJ2-2; D ambiguous. Deletions cut 7 bases from V and 4 bases from J, with 7 bases between. Germline lookup yields CDR1 LNHDA and CDR2 SQIVND (reference sequence). CDR3 length: 12 amino acids. CDR3 residues: CASTRATGELFF. CDR3 bases: TGTGCCAGTACTAGAGCCACCGGGGAGCTGTTTTTT. The full variable domain, rest sourced from reference TRBV19 and TRBJ2-2, is DGGITQSPKYLFRKEGQNVTLSCEQNLNHDAMYWYRQDPGQGLRLIYYSQIVNDFQKGDIAEGYSVSREKKESFPLTVTSAQKNPTAFYLCASTRATGELFFGEGSRLTVL.

V gene TRBV4-1 combines with J gene TRBJ2-7; 8 bases match TRBD1. CDR1 is MGHRA, CDR2 YSYEKL, per germline. V was clipped by 1 base and J by 2 bases; unmatched bases: 4. This CDR3 has 15 residues. The CDR3 reads CASSQAGTGPYEQYF. The DNA for the CDR3 is TGCGCCAGCAGCCAAGCCGGGACAGGCCCCTACGAGCAGTACTTC.

This clone has just a few counts. V gene TRBV4-2 combines with J gene TRBJ2-1; 8 bases are a match to TRBD2. This CDR3 region has 15 residues. Germline V CDR1 and CDR2: LGHNA, YNFKEQ. The V and J ends lost 2 bases and 6 bases, in that order; junction bases with no gene match: 6. The chain's CDR3 is CASSQPGTRGNEQFF. In DNA, the CDR3 is TGTGCCAGCAGCCAACCCGGGACTAGAGGCAATGAGCAGTTCTTC.

V and J are TRBV7-3 and TRBJ2-6; possibly TRBD1 for D (5 bases). Trimming left V 6 bases short and J 0 bases short, with 15 bases between. From germline, CDR1 is SGHTA and CDR2 FQGTGA. This CDR3 comprises 17 residues. CDR3 loop: CASSPGSFYSGANVLTF. Written as DNA, the CDR3 is TGTGCCAGCAGTCCAGGGTCCTTTTACTCTGGGGCCAACGTCCTGACTTTC.

This clone was detected once. The chain recombines TRBV12-5 with TRBJ2-2; D possibly corresponds to TRBD1 (6 bases). V was trimmed by 2 bases and J by 6 bases, leaving 13 bases between them. The CDR3 is made up of 15 amino acids. CDR1 LGHNT and CDR2 FRNRAP come from the germline V gene. For the CDR3, the DNA is TGTGCTAGTGGTTTGCTAACAGGGATGGCCGGGGAGCTGTTTTTT. Encoded protein: CASGLLTGMAGELFF.

The chain is built from TRBV6-1 and TRBJ1-4; D call uncertain. Germline V gives CDR1 MNHNS, CDR2 SASEGT. V lost 6 bases, J lost 5 bases, and 4 bases lay in between. The CDR3 contains 11 residues. CDR3 region: CASRLNEKLFF. CDR3 DNA: TGTGCCAGCAGATTAAATGAAAAACTGTTTTTT.

The chain recombines TRBV2 with TRBJ1-4, with unresolved D. Germline V gene sequence: CDR1 SNHLY, CDR2 FYNNEI. The CDR3 covers 14 residues. Trimming took 6 bases from V and 0 from J, leaving 8 bases between them. CDR3 loop: CASRQQATNEKLFF. The CDR3 DNA reads as TGTGCCAGCAGACAGCAGGCAACTAATGAAAAACTGTTTTTT. The full variable domain, with the rest looked up from reference TRBV2 and TRBJ1-4, is EPEVTQTPSHQVTQMGQEVILRCVPISNHLYFYWYRQILGQKVEFLVSFYNNEISEKSEIFDDQFSVERPDGSNFTLKIRSTKLEDSAMYFCASRQQATNEKLFFGSGTQLSVL.

The V call is TRBV28, the J call TRBJ1-1; TRBD1 matches 9 bases. The germline V gene has CDR1 MDHEN and CDR2 SYDVKM. CDR3 size: 17 residues. J gave up 1 base and V 1 base, and 7 bases lay outside the gene matches. CDR3 residues: CASSLLRQGDRNTEAFF. CDR3 nucleotides: TGTGCCAGCAGTTTATTACGACAGGGGGACAGGAACACTGAAGCTTTCTTT.

This clone showed up just a few times. The chain employs TRBV9 and TRBJ2-3, with 7 positions matching TRBD2. Per germline, CDR1 SGDLS and CDR2 YYNGEE. Losses at the gene ends were 0 bases for V and 2 bases for J; bases not matched to a gene: 3. This CDR3 is 15 amino acids long. CDR3 coding DNA: TGTGCCAGCAGCGTAGGGCTAGCGGCCACAGATACGCAGTATTTT. Protein: CASSVGLAATDTQYF.

This chain joins TRBV7-9 and TRBJ2-7; D remains unclear. Germline CDR1 reads SEHNR; CDR2 reads FQNEAQ (reference sequence). Between the trimmed V and J ends, which lost 3 bases and 3 bases, there was a span of 15 bases. There are 15 residues in the CDR3. The CDR3 here is CASSFGPPSGYEQYF. CDR3 in DNA: TGTGCCAGCAGCTTCGGTCCTCCCTCGGGCTACGAGCAGTACTTC.

V gene TRBV2 combines with J gene TRBJ2-7; 11 nucleotides align to TRBD1. The CDR3 is 15 residues long. CDR1 is SNHLY and CDR2 is FYNNEI in the germline V gene. V was clipped by 5 bases and J by 0 bases; unmatched bases: 3. CDR3 sequence (DNA): TGTGCCAGCAGTTGGACAGGGGGCCTCTCCTACGAGCAGTACTTC. Its translation: CASSWTGGLSYEQYF.

This sequence joins TRBV18 and TRBJ2-3; no definite D call. Trimming took 0 bases from V and 4 from J, leaving 8 bases between them. Germline assignment: CDR1 KGHSH and CDR2 LQKENI. The CDR3 has 14 residues. CDR3 protein: CASSPPLAADTQYF. The CDR3 DNA reads as TGTGCCAGCTCACCACCGCTTGCGGCAGATACGCAGTATTTT.

This clone showed up just a few times. The gene calls are TRBV7-9 and TRBJ1-1, with TRBD1 matching 7 bases. Per germline, CDR1 SEHNR and CDR2 FQNEAQ (reference sequence). The CDR3 totals 13 residues. V gave up 5 bases and J gave up 6 bases; unmatched junction bases: 6. CDR3 sequence (DNA): TGTGCCAGCAGCGAGACAGGGACAGCTGAAGCTTTCTTT. Its translation is CASSETGTAEAFF.